Listed here is a single T cell receptor (beta chain). Its antigen is not identified. The source of the sample is a study of CD8 T cells in Susac syndrome. Study-level points and caveats: The study's TCR sequencing and HLA analysis drew on a certain number of individuals. That number was acknowledged as relatively small.

Germline CDR1 SGDLS, CDR2 YYNGEE. Trimming removed 3 bases at V and 7 bases at J, with 10 bases between. The CDR3 consists of 12 residues. Reverse transcription used roughly 0.5 to 1 ug RNA and random hexamers. Each CDR3 protein is one row after TCRdb ran MiXCR on the immunoSEQ multiplex PCR reads. The sample has tens of thousands of distinct CDR3 sequences; about 92% are singletons. Sequencing was performed on CD8+ T cells from PBMCs. The chain couples TRBV9 to TRBJ1-2, with D maybe TRBD1 (6 bases). The TCR was taken from a human donor with multiple sclerosis. CDR3 sequence: CASSGGGVGYTF. CDR3 in DNA: TGTGCCAGCAGCGGGGGGGGCGTTGGCTACACCTTC. Drawing the rest from reference TRBV9 and TRBJ1-2, the complete variable domain is DSGVTQTPKHLITATGQRVTLRCSPRSGDLSVYWYQQSLDQGLQFLIQYYNGEERAKGNILERFSAQQFPDLHSELNLSSLELGDSALYFCASSGGGVGYTFGSGTRLTVV.